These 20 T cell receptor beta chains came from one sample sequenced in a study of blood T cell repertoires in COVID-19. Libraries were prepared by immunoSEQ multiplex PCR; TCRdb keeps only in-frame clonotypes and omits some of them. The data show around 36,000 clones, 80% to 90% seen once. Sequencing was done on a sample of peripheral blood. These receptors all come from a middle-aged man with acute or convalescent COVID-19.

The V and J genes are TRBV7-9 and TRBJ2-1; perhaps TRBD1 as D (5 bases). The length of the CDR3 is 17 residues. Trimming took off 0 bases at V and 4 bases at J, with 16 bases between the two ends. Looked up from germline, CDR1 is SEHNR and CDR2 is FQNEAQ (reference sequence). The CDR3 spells CASSLAQGSLGYNEQFF. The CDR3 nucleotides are TGTGCCAGCAGCTTAGCTCAGGGTAGCCTGGGATACAATGAGCAGTTCTTC.

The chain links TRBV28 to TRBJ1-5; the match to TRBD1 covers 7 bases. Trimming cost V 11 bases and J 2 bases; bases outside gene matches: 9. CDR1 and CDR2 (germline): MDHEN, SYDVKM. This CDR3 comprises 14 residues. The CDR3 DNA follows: TGTGCCTCAGGTCCAGGGGGAGGCAATCAGCCCCAGCATTTT. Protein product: CASGPGGGNQPQHF.

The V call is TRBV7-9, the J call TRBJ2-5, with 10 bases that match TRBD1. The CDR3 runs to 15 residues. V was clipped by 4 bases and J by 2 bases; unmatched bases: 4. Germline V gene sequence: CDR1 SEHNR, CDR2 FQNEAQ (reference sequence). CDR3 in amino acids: CASSSRDRGQETQYF. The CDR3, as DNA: TGTGCCAGCAGCTCGAGGGACAGGGGACAAGAGACCCAGTACTTC.

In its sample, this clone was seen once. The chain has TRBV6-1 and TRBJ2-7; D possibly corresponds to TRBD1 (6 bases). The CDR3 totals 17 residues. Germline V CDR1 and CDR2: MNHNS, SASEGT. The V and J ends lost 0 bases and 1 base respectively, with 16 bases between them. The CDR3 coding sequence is TGTGCCAGCAGTGAAGCGCTTCAGGGGACAAATTCCTACGAGCAGTACTTC. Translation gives CASSEALQGTNSYEQYF.

The CDR3 protein is CASSLLAGKHNEQFF. The CDR3 nucleotides read TGTGCCAGCAGCTTACTAGCGGGAAAACACAATGAGCAGTTCTTC. The V and J genes are TRBV7-3 and TRBJ2-1, with TRBD2 identical over 9 bases. This CDR3 has 15 amino acids. V gave up 2 bases and J gave up 5 bases; unmatched junction bases: 4. Germline lookup yields CDR1 SGHTA and CDR2 FQGTGA.

CDR3 coding DNA: TGTGCCAGCAGCCGGAACAGGGCGAGCAACACTGAAGCTTTCTTT. It codes for CASSRNRASNTEAFF. The chain links TRBV3-1 (or the pseudogene TRBV3-2) to TRBJ1-1, with D perhaps matching TRBD1 (6 bases). V lost 4 bases, J lost 2 bases, and 14 bases lay in between. In germline, CDR1 is LGHDT, CDR2 YNNKEL (reference sequence). The CDR3 has 15 residues.

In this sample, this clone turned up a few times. This chain's CDR3 is CATRLANEQFF. CDR3 DNA sequence: TGTGCCACCAGACTAGCAAATGAGCAGTTCTTC. V and J are TRBV2 and TRBJ2-1; 7 bases are shared with TRBD2. Trimming took 10 bases from V and 7 from J; bases not matched to a gene: 4. This CDR3 has 11 residues. Per the germline V gene, CDR1 is SNHLY and CDR2 is FYNNEI.

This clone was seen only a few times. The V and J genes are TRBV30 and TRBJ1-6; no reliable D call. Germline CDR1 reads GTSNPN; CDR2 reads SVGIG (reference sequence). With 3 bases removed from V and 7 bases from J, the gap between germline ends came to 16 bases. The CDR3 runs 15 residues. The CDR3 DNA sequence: TGTGCCTGGAGGAAACGGATTACCGGGAATTCACCCCTCCACTTT. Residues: CAWRKRITGNSPLHF.

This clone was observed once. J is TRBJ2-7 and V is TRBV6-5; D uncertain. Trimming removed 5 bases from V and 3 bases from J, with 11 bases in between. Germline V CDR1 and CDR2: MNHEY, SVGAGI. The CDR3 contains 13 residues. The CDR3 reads CASSPTIRYEQYF. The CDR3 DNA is TGTGCCAGCAGTCCTACGATACGCTACGAGCAGTACTTC.

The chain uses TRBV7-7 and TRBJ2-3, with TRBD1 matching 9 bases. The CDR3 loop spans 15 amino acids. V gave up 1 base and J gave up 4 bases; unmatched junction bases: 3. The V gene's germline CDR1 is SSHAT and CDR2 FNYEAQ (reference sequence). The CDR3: CASSLVGTGSDTQYF. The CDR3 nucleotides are TGTGCCAGCAGCTTAGTGGGGACAGGGTCAGATACGCAGTATTTT.

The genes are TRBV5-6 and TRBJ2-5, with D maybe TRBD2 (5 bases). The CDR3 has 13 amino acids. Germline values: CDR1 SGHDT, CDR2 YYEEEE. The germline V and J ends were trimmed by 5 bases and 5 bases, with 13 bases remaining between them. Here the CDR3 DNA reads TGTGCCAGCAGGAGGGCATACAACGAGACCCAGTACTTC. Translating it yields CASRRAYNETQYF.

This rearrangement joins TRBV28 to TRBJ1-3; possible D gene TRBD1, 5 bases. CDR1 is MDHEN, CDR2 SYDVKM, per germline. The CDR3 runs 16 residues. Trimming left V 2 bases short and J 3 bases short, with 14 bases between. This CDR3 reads CASSLLQGIYGNTIYF. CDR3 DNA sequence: TGTGCCAGCAGTTTACTGCAGGGAATTTATGGAAACACCATATATTTT.

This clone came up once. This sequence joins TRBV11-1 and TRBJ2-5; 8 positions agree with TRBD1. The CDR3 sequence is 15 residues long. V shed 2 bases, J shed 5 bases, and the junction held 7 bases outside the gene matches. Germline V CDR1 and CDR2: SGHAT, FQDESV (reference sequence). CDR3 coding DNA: TGTGCCAGCAGCTTAACCGGACAGGGCGATGAGACCCAGTACTTC. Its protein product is CASSLTGQGDETQYF.

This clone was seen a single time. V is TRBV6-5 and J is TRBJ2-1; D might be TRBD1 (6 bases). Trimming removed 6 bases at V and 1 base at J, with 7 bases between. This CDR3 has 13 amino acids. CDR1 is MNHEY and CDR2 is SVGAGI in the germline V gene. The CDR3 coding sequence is TGTGCCAGCAGAGGACAGTCCTACAATGAGCAGTTCTTC. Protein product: CASRGQSYNEQFF.

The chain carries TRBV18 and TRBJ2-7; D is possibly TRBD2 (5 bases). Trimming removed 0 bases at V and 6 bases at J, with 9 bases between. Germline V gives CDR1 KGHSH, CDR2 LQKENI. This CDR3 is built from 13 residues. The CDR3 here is CASSPPRAVEQYF. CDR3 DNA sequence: TGTGCCAGCTCACCACCGAGAGCGGTCGAGCAGTACTTC. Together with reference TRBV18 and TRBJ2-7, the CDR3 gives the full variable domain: NAGVMQNPRHLVRRRGQEARLRCSPMKGHSHVYWYRQLPEEGLKFMVYLQKENIIDESGMPKERFSAEFPKEGPSILRIQQVVRGDSAAYFCASSPPRAVEQYFGPGTRLTVT.

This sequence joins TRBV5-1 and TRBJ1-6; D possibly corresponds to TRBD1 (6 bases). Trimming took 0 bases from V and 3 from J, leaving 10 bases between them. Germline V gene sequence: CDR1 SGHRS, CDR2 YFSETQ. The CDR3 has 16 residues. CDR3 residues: CASSLEGGSYNSPLHF. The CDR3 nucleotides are TGCGCCAGCAGCTTGGAAGGGGGAAGCTATAATTCACCCCTCCACTTT.

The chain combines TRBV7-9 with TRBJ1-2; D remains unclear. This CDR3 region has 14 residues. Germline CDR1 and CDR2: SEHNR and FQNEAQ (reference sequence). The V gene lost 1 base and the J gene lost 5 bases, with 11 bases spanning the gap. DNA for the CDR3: TGTGCCAGCAGCTTAGAAGAGGGATGGTATGGCTACACCTTC. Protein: CASSLEEGWYGYTF.

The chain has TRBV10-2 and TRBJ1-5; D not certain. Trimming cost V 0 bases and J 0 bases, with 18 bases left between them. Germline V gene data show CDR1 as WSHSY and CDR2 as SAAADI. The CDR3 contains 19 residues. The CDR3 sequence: CASSESPGGPIYSNQPQHF. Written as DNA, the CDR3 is TGCGCCAGCAGTGAGTCGCCAGGAGGTCCGATCTATAGCAATCAGCCCCAGCATTTT.

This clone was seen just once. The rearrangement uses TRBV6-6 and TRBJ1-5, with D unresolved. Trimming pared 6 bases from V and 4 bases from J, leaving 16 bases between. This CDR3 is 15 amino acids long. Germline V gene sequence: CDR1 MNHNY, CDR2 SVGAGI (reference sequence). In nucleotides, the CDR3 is TGTGCCAGCAGAATGACAATAAACATGAATCAGCCCCAGCATTTT. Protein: CASRMTINMNQPQHF.

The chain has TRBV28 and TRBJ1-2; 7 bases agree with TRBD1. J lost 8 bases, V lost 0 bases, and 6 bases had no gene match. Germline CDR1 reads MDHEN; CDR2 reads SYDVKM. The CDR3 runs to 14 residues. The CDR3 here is CASSLWSGGRGYTF. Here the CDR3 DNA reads TGTGCCAGCAGTTTATGGTCAGGGGGAAGAGGCTACACCTTC.